Presented here are 29 T cell receptor beta chains from one specimen sequenced in a study of cytomegalovirus exposure and HLA in healthy donors. PCR involved 60 Vbeta and 13 Jbeta primers. Libraries were prepared by immunoSEQ multiplex PCR; TCRdb keeps only in-frame clonotypes and omits some of them. The sample holds 50,000 to 70,000 clones. The sequenced sample was PBMCs. Every receptor here comes from a male donor in good health and CMV-seronegative.

V is TRBV5-1 and J is TRBJ2-1, with TRBD2 matching over 8 bases. The length of the CDR3 is 15 residues. The germline CDR1 and CDR2 sequences are SGHRS and YFSETQ. The V segment lost 0 bases and the J segment 5 bases; nucleotides outside the gene matches: 4. CDR3 DNA sequence: TGCGCCAGCAGCTTGGATACTAGCGGAGACAATGAGCAGTTCTTC. This codes for CASSLDTSGDNEQFF.

The gene calls are TRBV29-1 and TRBJ2-1, with D tentatively TRBD2 (6 bases). From germline, CDR1 is SQVTM and CDR2 ANQGSEA. With 1 base removed from V and 0 bases from J, the gap between germline ends came to 16 bases. The CDR3 runs to 17 residues. The CDR3 nucleotides are TGCAGCGTTGAAGTGGTAGGAGGGGCCTCCTCCTACAATGAGCAGTTCTTC. It encodes CSVEVVGGASSYNEQFF.

The chain couples TRBV28 to TRBJ1-2, with a possible D match to TRBD1 (6 bases). V was pared by 6 bases and J by 1 base, with 12 bases between. This CDR3 is built from 14 residues. The germline gives CDR1 MDHEN, CDR2 SYDVKM. In DNA form, the CDR3 reads TGTGCCAGCAGCCGGACAGATCTTAACTATGGCTACACCTTC. This translates into CASSRTDLNYGYTF.

With regard to this clone: An end of the junction does not agree with germline; a read error may underlie this. V gene TRBV4-1 combines with J gene TRBJ1-5; D is unclear. Germline CDR1 MGHRA, CDR2 YSYEKL. This CDR3 spans 15 amino acids. In DNA form, the CDR3 reads TGCGCCAGCAGTCAAGTACAGAATAGCAATCAGCCCCAGCATTTT. Its translation: CASSQVQNSNQPQHF.

For this clone: An end of the junction differs from the germline gene, which may be a read error. The V gene is TRBV30, the J gene TRBJ2-1; D remains unclear. The CDR3 loop spans 16 amino acids. The V gene's germline CDR1 is GTSNPN and CDR2 SVGIG (reference sequence). The chain's CDR3 is CAWSVSDLSSDNEQFF. CDR3 sequence (DNA): TGTGCCTGGAGTGTATCCGACTTGAGCTCCGACAATGAGCAGTTCTTC.

This rearrangement joins TRBV7-6 to TRBJ2-3, with 9 bases fitting TRBD2. The V and J ends lost 5 bases and 4 bases, in that order; junction bases with no gene match: 13. CDR1 is SGHVS and CDR2 is FNYEAQ in the germline V gene. This CDR3 comprises 17 residues. The CDR3 nucleotides are TGTGCCAGCAGCAATAAAGGGACTAGCTACGGGTCAGATACGCAGTATTTT. Its translation is CASSNKGTSYGSDTQYF.

This chain uses TRBV5-6 with TRBJ1-5, with D uncertain. Per the germline V gene, CDR1 is SGHDT and CDR2 is YYEEEE. The ends were cut back, 1 base at V and 3 bases at J, with 5 bases in the middle. There are 13 residues in the CDR3. The CDR3, as DNA: TGTGCCAGCAGCTTGCGGGACAATCAGCCCCAGCATTTT. Translation: CASSLRDNQPQHF.

The chain employs TRBV19 and TRBJ1-2; TRBD1 might be the D (5 bases). Germline CDR1 and CDR2: LNHDA and SQIVND (reference sequence). V shed 6 bases and J shed 4 bases, with 12 bases lying between them. The CDR3 has 13 amino acids. The CDR3 sequence is CASSRTGSYGYTF. The CDR3 DNA reads TGTGCCAGTAGCCGAACAGGTTCCTATGGCTACACCTTC.

The chain links TRBV7-8 to TRBJ1-2; D might be TRBD1 (5 bases). The germline V gene encodes CDR1 SGHVS and CDR2 FQNEAQ. This CDR3 comprises 14 residues. V lost 1 base, J lost 8 bases, and 14 bases lay in between. The CDR3 region is CASSLEGFGGGYTF. For the CDR3, the DNA is TGTGCCAGCAGCTTAGAGGGGTTCGGCGGAGGCTACACCTTC.

This sequence joins TRBV12-2 and TRBJ1-1; the D call of TRBD1 is as the table states it, not checked on the DNA. TRBV12-2 is an annotated pseudogene. The CDR3 length is 13 residues. The CDR3 is CASRLVQNTEAFF. The CDR3 coding sequence is TGTGCAAGTCGCTTAGTTCAAAACACTGAAGCTTTCTTT.

The genes are TRBV5-4 and TRBJ1-1, with 7 nucleotides matching TRBD1. J gave up 0 bases and V 0 bases, and 2 bases lay outside the gene matches. The CDR3 covers 15 residues. Germline CDR1 is SGHNT and CDR2 is YYREEE (reference sequence). The CDR3 region is CASSLERGLNTEAFF. CDR3 sequence (DNA): TGTGCCAGCAGCTTGGAAAGGGGGCTGAACACTGAAGCTTTCTTT.

The chain links TRBV7-2 to TRBJ2-2; the D is unclear. The ends were cut back, 6 bases at V and 4 bases at J, with 9 bases in the middle. This CDR3 has 13 amino acids. The germline gives CDR1 SGHTA, CDR2 FQGNSA. The CDR3 nucleotides are TGTGCCAGCAGGGTAACGGGCACCGGGGAGCTGTTTTTT. It translates to CASRVTGTGELFF. Full variable domain (rest looked up from reference TRBV7-2 and TRBJ2-2): GAGVSQSPSNKVTEKGKDVELRCDPISGHTALYWYRQSLGQGLEFLIYFQGNSAPDKSGLPSDRFSAERTGGSVSTLTIQRTQQEDSAVYLCASRVTGTGELFFGEGSRLTVL.

The gene calls are TRBV15 and TRBJ2-7; 7 bases fit TRBD1. J was trimmed by 2 bases and V by 2 bases; bases with no gene match: 3. This CDR3 region has 14 residues. Germline CDR1 is LNHNV and CDR2 is YYDKDF (reference sequence). The CDR3 nucleotides read TGTGCCACCAGCAGAAACAGGGGTGCCTACGAGCAGTACTTC. As protein: CATSRNRGAYEQYF. The complete variable domain, with remaining parts taken from reference TRBV15 and TRBJ2-7, reads DAMVIQNPRYQVTQFGKPVTLSCSQTLNHNVMYWYQQKSSQAPKLLFHYYDKDFNNEADTPDNFQSRRPNTSFCFLDIRSPGLGDTAMYLCATSRNRGAYEQYFGPGTRLTVT.

V gene TRBV13 combines with J gene TRBJ2-1; 8 positions match TRBD2. This CDR3 is built from 16 residues. Per the germline V gene, CDR1 is PRHDT and CDR2 is FYEKMQ (reference sequence). V trimming: 4 bases; J trimming: 0 bases; junction bases outside the gene matches: 5. This CDR3 is CASSSVGTSSYNEQFF. CDR3 nucleotide sequence: TGTGCCAGCAGCTCCGTGGGGACTAGCTCCTACAATGAGCAGTTCTTC. Looking up the rest from reference TRBV13 and TRBJ2-1 gives the full variable domain: AAGVIQSPRHLIKEKRETATLKCYPIPRHDTVYWYQQGPGQDPQFLISFYEKMQSDKGSIPDRFSAQQFSDYHSELNMSSLELGDSALYFCASSSVGTSSYNEQFFGPGTRLTVL.

J is TRBJ1-5 and V is TRBV30; possibly TRBD1 for D (6 bases). The V and J ends lost 1 base and 7 bases respectively, with 11 bases between them. Germline V gene lookup returns CDR1 GTSNPN and CDR2 SVGIG (reference sequence). This CDR3 is 13 amino acids long. CDR3 residues: CAWSDGGGQPQHF. CDR3 bases: TGTGCCTGGAGTGATGGGGGCGGCCAGCCCCAGCATTTT.

V and J are TRBV5-6 and TRBJ2-1; the match to TRBD1 covers 9 bases. CDR3 size: 15 residues. CDR1 is SGHDT and CDR2 is YYEEEE in the germline V gene. V dropped 4 bases and J dropped 3; count of bases not matched to a gene: 5. CDR3 coding DNA: TGTGCCAGCAGCATGCCGGGACAGGGCTACAATGAGCAGTTCTTC. This translates into CASSMPGQGYNEQFF.

The chain couples TRBV28 to TRBJ1-4; no clear D. Germline V gene data show CDR1 as MDHEN and CDR2 as SYDVKM. V dropped 5 bases and J dropped 0 bases, with 10 bases sitting between them. CDR3 length: 15 amino acids. The chain's CDR3 is CASSVPGTTNEKLFF. Here the CDR3 DNA reads TGTGCCAGCAGTGTACCCGGGACAACTAATGAAAAACTGTTTTTT.

The chain employs TRBV11-2 and TRBJ2-1; TRBD1 might be the D (5 bases). The germline V gene has CDR1 SGHAT and CDR2 FQNNGV. There are 16 residues in the CDR3. Trimming shortened V by 3 bases and J by 9 bases, and 21 bases separated the two germline ends. The CDR3 here is CASSFWKTALGREQFF. The CDR3 bases are TGTGCCAGCAGCTTTTGGAAGACTGCTTTGGGGCGTGAGCAGTTCTTC.

The chain carries TRBV5-5 and TRBJ1-6; tentatively, D is TRBD1 (6 bases). Germline loops: CDR1 SGHKS, CDR2 YYEKEE (reference sequence). The CDR3 totals 15 residues. With 4 bases removed from V and 3 bases from J, the gap between germline ends came to 11 bases. CDR3 amino acids: CASSVSTGYNSPLHF. CDR3 DNA sequence: TGTGCCAGCAGCGTTTCGACAGGCTATAATTCACCCCTCCACTTT.

The V and J genes are TRBV6-1 and TRBJ1-1; weak D call: TRBD1 (5 bases). Per the germline V gene, CDR1 is MNHNS and CDR2 is SASEGT. V gave up 6 bases and J gave up 4 bases, with 15 bases separating them. The CDR3 covers 14 residues. The DNA for the CDR3 is TGTGCCAGCAGGATACATAGCGGGACCACTGAAGCTTTCTTT. It codes for CASRIHSGTTEAFF.

The chain employs TRBV7-3 and TRBJ2-1; D is ambiguous. Germline CDR1 is SGHTA and CDR2 is FQGTGA. This CDR3 has 11 residues. V was pared by 9 bases and J by 6 bases, with 9 bases between. The CDR3 DNA reads as TGTGCCAGAAATCCCGGCAATGAGCAGTTCTTC. Encoded protein: CARNPGNEQFF.

The chain combines TRBV4-1 with TRBJ1-2; the match to TRBD1 covers 8 bases. V was clipped by 1 base and J by 1 base; unmatched bases: 8. This CDR3 has 17 amino acids. Per germline, CDR1 MGHRA and CDR2 YSYEKL. DNA for the CDR3: TGCGCCAGCAGCCAAGGAACAGGGGGGCCACTTAACTATGGCTACACCTTC. Amino acids: CASSQGTGGPLNYGYTF.

The rearrangement joins TRBV10-3 to TRBJ2-7, with TRBD1 matching 7 bases. The CDR3 has 13 amino acids. CDR1 ENHRY and CDR2 SYGVKD come from the germline V gene. V was pared by 5 bases and J by 3 bases, with 4 bases of the junction left unmatched. The CDR3: CAISYDRDYEQYF. CDR3 coding DNA: TGTGCCATCAGTTACGACAGGGACTACGAGCAGTACTTC.

Of note for this clone: The junction differs from germline at one of its ends, possibly a read error. This rearrangement joins TRBV18 to TRBJ2-5, with TRBD2 matching 7 bases. The CDR3 loop spans 15 amino acids. CDR1 and CDR2 (germline): KGHSH, LQKENI. Here the CDR3 reads CASSPPTSPAENQYF. The CDR3 DNA is TGTGCCAGCTCACCACCGACTAGCCCTGCAGAGAACCAGTACTTC.

The chain uses TRBV5-6 and TRBJ1-4; D is possibly TRBD1 (5 bases). Per germline, CDR1 SGHDT and CDR2 YYEEEE. Trimming took 1 base from V and 4 from J, leaving 11 bases between them. The CDR3 sequence is 15 residues long. CDR3 sequence: CASSLYDSFNEKLFF. The CDR3 region has the DNA TGTGCCAGCAGCTTGTACGACAGCTTTAATGAAAAACTGTTTTTT.

The chain recombines TRBV5-1 with TRBJ1-4, with 9 bases matching TRBD1. Per germline, CDR1 SGHRS and CDR2 YFSETQ. V trimming: 5 bases; J trimming: 6 bases; junction bases outside the gene matches: 5. The CDR3 is 14 residues long. CDR3 DNA sequence: TGCGCCAGCAGGACGGGACAGGGTGATGAAAAACTGTTTTTT. Translated, it gives CASRTGQGDEKLFF.

J is TRBJ1-1 and V is TRBV18; perhaps TRBD1 as D (6 bases). This CDR3 has 14 residues. V shed 1 base and J shed 3 bases, with 9 bases lying between them. From germline, CDR1 is KGHSH and CDR2 LQKENI. CDR3 bases: TGTGCCAGCTCACCACGGGGGCGGGACACTGAAGCTTTCTTT. Encoded protein: CASSPRGRDTEAFF.

The chain combines TRBV19 with TRBJ2-1; 11 nucleotides match TRBD2. Germline-derived CDR1 and CDR2 are LNHDA and SQIVND (reference sequence). The CDR3 consists of 15 residues. J gave up 15 bases and V 6 bases, and 16 bases lay outside the gene matches. CDR3 coding DNA: TGTGCCAGTAGCCTTACTTTTCTAGCGGGAGGAAGTCTGTTCTTC. Protein product: CASSLTFLAGGSLFF.

V and J are TRBV6-1 and TRBJ1-2; 10 nucleotides match TRBD1. Trimming removed 5 bases from V and 8 bases from J; junction bases left unmatched: 8. Germline values: CDR1 MNHNS, CDR2 SASEGT. The length of the CDR3 is 14 residues. Written as DNA, the CDR3 is TGTGCCAGCAGTTGGCGACAGGGGGCGGGAGGCTACACCTTC. Translation gives CASSWRQGAGGYTF.